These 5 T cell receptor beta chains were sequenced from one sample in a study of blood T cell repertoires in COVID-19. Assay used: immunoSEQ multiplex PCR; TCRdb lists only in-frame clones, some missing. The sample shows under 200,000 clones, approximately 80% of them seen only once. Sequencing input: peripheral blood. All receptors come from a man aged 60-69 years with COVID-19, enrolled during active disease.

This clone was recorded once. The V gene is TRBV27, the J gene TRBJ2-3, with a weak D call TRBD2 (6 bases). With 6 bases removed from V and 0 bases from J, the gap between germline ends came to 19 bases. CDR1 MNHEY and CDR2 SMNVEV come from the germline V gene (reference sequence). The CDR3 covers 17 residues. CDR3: CASRPGSTVVSTDTQYF. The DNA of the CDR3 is TGTGCCAGCAGGCCCGGGAGCACGGTAGTAAGCACAGATACGCAGTATTTT.

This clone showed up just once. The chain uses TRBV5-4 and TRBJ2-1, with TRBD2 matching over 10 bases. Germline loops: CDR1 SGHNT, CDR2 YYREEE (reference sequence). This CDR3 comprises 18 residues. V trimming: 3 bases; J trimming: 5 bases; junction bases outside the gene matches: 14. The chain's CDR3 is CASSSTPTTSGANNEQFF. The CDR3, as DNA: TGTGCCAGCAGCTCCACCCCCACCACTAGCGGGGCCAACAATGAGCAGTTCTTC.

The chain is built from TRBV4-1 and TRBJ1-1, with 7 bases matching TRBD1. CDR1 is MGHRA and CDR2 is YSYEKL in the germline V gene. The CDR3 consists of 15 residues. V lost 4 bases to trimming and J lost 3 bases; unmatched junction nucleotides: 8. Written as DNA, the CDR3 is TGCGCCAGCAGCCCTGGACAGGTTGGCGACACTGAAGCTTTCTTT. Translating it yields CASSPGQVGDTEAFF.

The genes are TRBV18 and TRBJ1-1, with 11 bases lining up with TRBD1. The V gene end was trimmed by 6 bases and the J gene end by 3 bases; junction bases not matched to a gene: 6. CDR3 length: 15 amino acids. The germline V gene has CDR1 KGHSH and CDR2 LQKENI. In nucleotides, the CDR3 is TGTGCCAGCTCGCCCCGGACAGGGGGCGACACTGAAGCTTTCTTT. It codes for CASSPRTGGDTEAFF.

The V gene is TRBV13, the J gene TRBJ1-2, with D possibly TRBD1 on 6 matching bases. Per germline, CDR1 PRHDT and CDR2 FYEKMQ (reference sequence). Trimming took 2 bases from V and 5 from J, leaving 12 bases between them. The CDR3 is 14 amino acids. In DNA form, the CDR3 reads TGTGCCAGCAGCTTACAGGGGCCTTTATATGGCTACACCTTC. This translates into CASSLQGPLYGYTF.